A single sample gave rise to the 13 T cell receptor beta chains below, sequenced in a study of long-term antiretroviral therapy in people with HIV. They ran version v3.0 of the immunoSEQ assay at survey level. Method: immunoSEQ multiplex PCR; TCRdb's copy keeps in-frame clones and lacks some. The sample shows roughly 15,000 clones, under 80% of them seen only once. The material sequenced was unsorted PBMCs, taken 3.1 years after starting antiretroviral therapy. The receptors were sampled from a man in his forties with HIV.

This clone is labeled as medium-sized (0.01 to 0.1%). This sequence joins TRBV7-9 and TRBJ2-5; 7 nucleotides agree with TRBD2. Germline V gene data show CDR1 as SEHNR and CDR2 as FQNEAQ (reference sequence). The trim removed 1 base at V and 7 bases at J, leaving 12 bases unmatched. The CDR3 totals 16 residues. The chain's CDR3 is CASSLEFSAGPMTQYF. The DNA for the CDR3 is TGTGCCAGCAGCTTAGAGTTTTCAGCGGGGCCCATGACCCAGTACTTC.

This clone was observed a single time. The genes are TRBV5-1 and TRBJ1-5; unclear D gene. Germline assignment: CDR1 SGHRS and CDR2 YFSETQ. This CDR3 region has 14 residues. Trimming pared 0 bases from V and 2 bases from J, leaving 6 bases between. In nucleotides, the CDR3 is TGCGCCAGCAGCTTGGGGGTTGGCAATCAGCCCCAGCATTTT. Protein sequence: CASSLGVGNQPQHF.

In its sample, this clone was seen a few times. The chain has TRBV7-3 and TRBJ1-5; D perhaps matches TRBD1 (5 bases). V lost 5 bases to trimming and J lost 9 bases, with 14 bases between them. Germline CDR1 and CDR2: SGHTA and FQGTGA. CDR3 length equals 13 residues. The CDR3 nucleotides read TGTGCCAGCAGCACAAACTTCGGGGGGCCCCAGCATTTT. Its protein is CASSTNFGGPQHF.

V gene TRBV5-6 combines with J gene TRBJ1-2; 10 bases are a match to TRBD1. V gave up 4 bases and J gave up 5 bases; unmatched junction bases: 11. There are 16 residues in the CDR3. Germline V lookup: CDR1 SGHDT, CDR2 YYEEEE. The CDR3 DNA sequence: TGTGCCAGCAGCAAAACCGGGACAGGGGACGATTATGGCTACACCTTC. It specifies CASSKTGTGDDYGYTF.

The gene calls are TRBV6-5 and TRBJ2-5, with D perhaps TRBD1 (6 bases). Germline V lookup: CDR1 MNHEY, CDR2 SVGAGI. Trimming pared 0 bases from V and 6 bases from J, leaving 17 bases between. The CDR3 spans 16 residues. CDR3 residues: CASSYSGQGLLKTQYF. In nucleotides, the CDR3 is TGTGCCAGCAGTTACTCAGGGCAGGGGCTCCTCAAGACCCAGTACTTC.

CDR3 loop: CASSGGTGGENNSPLHF. CDR3 bases: TGTGCCAGCAGCGGAGGGACAGGGGGCGAGAATAATTCACCCCTCCACTTT. The chain links TRBV5-4 to TRBJ1-6, with 12 bases lining up with TRBD1. The ends lost 4 bases at V and 5 bases at J; junction bases unmatched: 7. Germline V lookup: CDR1 SGHNT, CDR2 YYREEE (reference sequence). The CDR3 loop spans 17 amino acids.

The chain links TRBV7-9 to TRBJ2-2; D is tentatively TRBD1 or TRBD2 (5 bases each). CDR3 length: 16 amino acids. Germline CDR1 and CDR2: SEHNR and FQNEAQ (reference sequence). Deletions cut 1 base from V and 5 bases from J, with 14 bases between. CDR3 DNA: TGTGCCAGCAGCTTAGGGGGTCAGGGACGGACCGGGGAGCTGTTTTTT. It yields the protein CASSLGGQGRTGELFF.

This clone came up a few times. The chain links TRBV5-4 to TRBJ2-7; D not resolved. Trimming pared 2 bases from V and 4 bases from J, leaving 4 bases between. The CDR3 consists of 11 residues. Per germline, CDR1 SGHNT and CDR2 YYREEE (reference sequence). CDR3 in amino acids: CASSFGYEQYF. CDR3 coding DNA: TGTGCCAGCAGCTTCGGGTACGAGCAGTACTTC.

The rearrangement joins TRBV7-8 to TRBJ2-3; 16 bases fit TRBD2. Germline CDR1 reads SGHVS; CDR2 reads FQNEAQ. The CDR3 sequence is 16 residues long. V was pared by 4 bases and J by 6 bases, with 4 bases of the junction left unmatched. The CDR3 region is CASSSLGLAGGDTQYF. The CDR3 bases are TGTGCCAGCAGCTCCCTGGGACTAGCGGGGGGGGATACGCAGTATTTT.

This sequence joins TRBV6-1 and TRBJ2-7; the D is unclear. This CDR3 comprises 15 residues. V gave up 1 base and J gave up 0 bases, with 10 bases separating them. The germline V gene has CDR1 MNHNS and CDR2 SASEGT. DNA of the CDR3: TGTGCCAGCAGTGAAGAAGGGCTTATCTCCTACGAGCAGTACTTC. This encodes CASSEEGLISYEQYF.

The chain recombines TRBV9 with TRBJ1-2; D might be TRBD1 (6 bases). Germline assignment: CDR1 SGDLS and CDR2 YYNGEE. The CDR3 has 14 residues. The V and J ends lost 6 bases and 2 bases respectively, with 14 bases between them. As DNA, the CDR3 is TGTGCCAGCACCCCGGGACACCTGAACTATGGCTACACCTTC. Translating it yields CASTPGHLNYGYTF.

This clone was picked up one time. This chain uses TRBV5-1 with TRBJ2-3, with 7 bases identical to TRBD1. Germline V lookup: CDR1 SGHRS, CDR2 YFSETQ. This CDR3 is 16 amino acids long. Trimming took 0 bases from V and 4 from J; bases not matched to a gene: 8. Here the CDR3 reads CASSLAAGGFADTQYF. In DNA form, the CDR3 reads TGCGCCAGCAGCTTGGCGGCAGGGGGTTTTGCAGATACGCAGTATTTT.

The rearrangement uses TRBV5-1 and TRBJ1-5; 7 bases line up with TRBD1. J gave up 0 bases and V 1 base, and 1 base lay outside the gene matches. The CDR3 totals 15 residues. Germline V lookup: CDR1 SGHRS, CDR2 YFSETQ. The CDR3: CASSLTGASNQPQHF. The CDR3 nucleotides are TGCGCCAGCAGCTTGACAGGGGCTAGCAATCAGCCCCAGCATTTT.